This entry features one T cell receptor beta chain sequence. The data derive from a study of blood T cell repertoires in COVID-19. The repertoire was sequenced with immunoSEQ multiplex PCR; TCRdb's copy has only in-frame clones and lacks some. The data contain 76,000 or so clones, around 88% of them singletons. Trimming left V 3 bases short and J 1 base short, with 10 bases between. CDR1 SGDLS and CDR2 YYNGEE come from the germline V gene. The CDR3 contains 15 residues. This TCR was recovered from a man aged 25-45 years with acute or convalescent COVID-19. The chain is built from TRBV9 and TRBJ1-4; no definite D call. Material: peripheral blood. DNA for the CDR3: TGTGCCAGCAGCGGTTCAGGTCGAACTAATGAAAAACTGTTTTTT. Translating it yields CASSGSGRTNEKLFF.